One and the same sample provided the 6 T cell receptor beta chains below, sequenced in a study of CD8 T cells in Susac syndrome. Random hexamers served to reverse transcribe roughly 0.5 to 1 ug RNA. TCRdb fed the immunoSEQ multiplex PCR reads into MiXCR, producing one record per CDR3 protein. The data hold 350,000 to 550,000 distinct CDR3 sequences, with more than 70% observed a single time. The sample comprised CD8+ T cells from PBMCs. These receptors were taken from a human donor with multiple sclerosis.

The sample holds many counts of this clonotype. This chain links TRBV5-4 with TRBJ1-2, with a possible D match to TRBD1 (6 bases). Germline V gene data show CDR1 as SGHNT and CDR2 as YYREEE (reference sequence). The CDR3 contains 14 residues. Trimming pared 2 bases from V and 4 bases from J, leaving 12 bases between. CDR3 region: CASSFVGGGYGYTF. CDR3 DNA sequence: TGTGCCAGCAGCTTCGTCGGGGGCGGCTATGGCTACACCTTC.

This clonotype was seen only a few times. The chain links TRBV23-1 to TRBJ1-1, with TRBD1 as a possible D gene (6 bases). TRBV23-1 is reported as an ORF; its role is uncertain. Trimming took 2 bases from V and 5 from J, leaving 33 bases between them. The CDR3 covers 21 residues. The CDR3 here is CASSQRTHSVRTDSLGTEAFF. CDR3 nucleotides: TGCGCCAGCAGTCAACGCACGCACTCCGTCCGGACAGATTCGCTGGGGACTGAAGCTTTCTTT.

The chain recombines TRBV29-1 with TRBJ2-5, with 10 bases lining up with TRBD1. J was trimmed by 4 bases and V by 5 bases; bases with no gene match: 7. Germline V lookup: CDR1 SQVTM, CDR2 ANQGSEA. The CDR3 covers 14 residues. The CDR3 bases are TGCAGCGTTCTCGGGACAGGGGTTGGAGAGACCCAGTACTTC. As protein: CSVLGTGVGETQYF. Based on the CDR3 plus reference TRBV29-1 and TRBJ2-5, the full variable domain is SAVISQKPSRDICQRGTSLTIQCQVDSQVTMMFWYRQQPGQSLTLIATANQGSEATYESGFVIDKFPISRPNLTFSTLTVSNMSPEDSSIYLCSVLGTGVGETQYFGPGTRLLVL.

The chain uses TRBV11-2 and TRBJ2-3, with D possibly being TRBD2 (6 bases). With 1 base removed from V and 0 bases from J, the gap between germline ends came to 23 bases. Germline V gives CDR1 SGHAT, CDR2 FQNNGV. The CDR3 extends over 20 amino acids. The CDR3 region is CASSLVAALNFESSTDTQYF. The CDR3 DNA reads TGTGCCAGCAGCTTAGTAGCGGCACTCAATTTCGAATCTAGCACAGATACGCAGTATTTT. Using reference TRBV11-2 and TRBJ2-3 for the parts outside the CDR3, the full variable domain is EAGVAQSPRYKIIEKRQSVAFWCNPISGHATLYWYQQILGQGPKLLIQFQNNGVVDDSQLPKDRFSAERLKGVDSTLKIQPAKLEDSAVYLCASSLVAALNFESSTDTQYFGPGTRLTVL.

This chain connects TRBV30 to TRBJ1-1; D remains unclear. Trimming stripped 0 bases from V and 0 bases from J, with 14 bases between. Germline loops: CDR1 GTSNPN, CDR2 SVGIG (reference sequence). This CDR3 has 16 amino acids. Here the CDR3 DNA reads TGTGCCTGGAGTGTATATAAGGTCTTCATGAACACTGAAGCTTTCTTT. Residues: CAWSVYKVFMNTEAFF.

The CDR3 DNA sequence: TGTGCCAGCAGCTTAGAGGCAGGAGACTCCTACGAGCAGTACTTC. Residues: CASSLEAGDSYEQYF. This rearrangement joins TRBV7-9 to TRBJ2-7; D call uncertain. V gave up 1 base and J gave up 0 bases, with 10 bases separating them. The CDR3 runs 15 residues. The germline gives CDR1 SEHNR, CDR2 FQNEAQ (reference sequence).